The rows below give T cell receptor beta chains drawn from one sample of a study of blood T cell repertoires in COVID-19. TCRdb's copy holds only in-frame clones and misses some; the assay was immunoSEQ multiplex PCR. Of 250,000 to 350,000 clones in the sample, roughly nine tenths are singletons; the top ten hold roughly 20%. Sequencing input: PBMCs or T cells enriched from blood (not recorded which). Receptor source: a woman in her thirties who had recovered from COVID-19. Each CDR3 is given with its conserved first and last residue. Each record gives: D gene, V gene, J gene, clone size, CDR3 protein, CDR3 DNA. The D gene is left open where the match is weak. Rows may omit the clone size; those that give it use once, few, many or a size class.

-	TRBV7-9	TRBJ1-5	-	CASSSFSANQPQHF	TGTGCCAGCAGCTCCTTTAGTGCAAATCAGCCCCAGCATTTT
-	TRBV3-1/TRBV3-2	TRBJ2-7	-	CAAQGLDSYEQYF	TGTGCCGCCCAGGGGCTGGACTCCTACGAGCAGTACTTC
-	TRBV18	TRBJ1-3	-	CASSPLGDSGNTIYF	TGTGCCAGCTCACCATTAGGAGACTCTGGAAACACCATATATTTT
TRBD1	TRBV28	TRBJ2-7	-	CASSPSPGQGTYEQYF	TGTGCCAGCAGTCCCTCCCCGGGACAGGGTACCTACGAGCAGTACTTC
-	TRBV7-2	TRBJ2-5	-	CASSIRTAQETQYF	TGTGCCAGCAGCATCCGGACAGCCCAAGAGACCCAGTACTTC
-	TRBV20-1	TRBJ1-2	-	CSASTRGFYGYTF	TGCAGTGCTAGTACCAGGGGATTCTATGGCTACACCTTC
-	TRBV7-9	TRBJ1-2	-	CASSSGYDTGYGYTF	TGTGCCAGCAGCTCGGGATATGACACCGGCTATGGCTACACCTTC
-	TRBV19	TRBJ1-2	-	CASSIVGGSANYGYTF	TGTGCCAGTAGTATAGTTGGAGGGTCGGCTAACTATGGCTACACCTTC
-	TRBV29-1	TRBJ1-2	-	CSVVPAGASIYGYTF	TGCAGCGTTGTCCCGGCTGGGGCTTCCATCTATGGCTACACCTTC
TRBD1	TRBV10-3	TRBJ2-7	once	CAIRRQGYEQYF	TGTGCCATCAGGAGACAGGGTTACGAGCAGTACTTC
-	TRBV21-1	TRBJ2-6	-	CASPKGPTSGRLYGANVLTF	TGTGCCAGCCCCAAAGGACCCACTAGCGGGAGACTATATGGGGCCAACGTCCTGACTTTC
-	TRBV7-9	TRBJ2-1	-	CASRRYNEQFF	TGTGCCAGCAGGCGTTACAATGAGCAGTTCTTC
-	TRBV5-1	TRBJ2-7	once	CASSPPGNEQYF	TGCGCCAGCAGCCCCCCGGGGAACGAGCAGTACTTC
-	TRBV12-5	TRBJ2-3	-	CASGMTTDTQYF	TGTGCTAGTGGTATGACAACAGATACGCAGTATTTT
-	TRBV28	TRBJ1-2	once	CASTQAYYGYTF	TGTGCCAGCACGCAGGCCTACTATGGCTACACCTTC
TRBD1	TRBV7-9	TRBJ1-4	-	CASSLSGQGINEKLFF	TGTGCCAGCAGCTTATCAGGACAGGGGATTAATGAAAAACTGTTTTTT
TRBD2	TRBV28	TRBJ2-7	-	CASRSGGAPKAYEQYF	TGTGCCAGCAGGAGCGGGGGGGCCCCCAAAGCCTACGAGCAGTACTTC
TRBD2	TRBV7-9	TRBJ2-4	few	CASSPPLREIAKNIQYF	TGTGCCAGCAGCCCTCCTTTGCGGGAGATAGCCAAAAACATTCAGTACTTC
TRBD2	TRBV18	TRBJ2-1	-	CASSHGLAGDRNEQFF	TGTGCCAGCTCCCACGGACTAGCGGGAGATCGGAATGAGCAGTTCTTC
TRBD1	TRBV18	TRBJ1-2	-	CASSPGARQGYGYTF	TGTGCCAGCTCACCGGGGGCGAGACAGGGCTATGGCTACACCTTC
TRBD1	TRBV29-1	TRBJ1-5	-	CSVSQGGAGGNNQPQHF	TGCAGCGTTTCCCAGGGGGGAGCAGGGGGTAACAATCAGCCCCAGCATTTT
TRBD1	TRBV23-1	TRBJ1-6	-	CATLDRDSSPLHF	TGCGCCACCTTGGACAGGGATAGTTCACCCCTCCACTTT
-	TRBV5-1	TRBJ1-1	-	CASSLVSGDTEAFF	TGCGCCAGCAGCTTGGTATCAGGGGACACTGAAGCTTTCTTT
TRBD2	TRBV9	TRBJ2-3	-	CASSVDGLAGGPADTQYF	TGTGCCAGCAGCGTAGATGGGCTAGCGGGGGGCCCCGCAGATACGCAGTATTTT
TRBD1	TRBV9	TRBJ1-6	few	CASSNRDRGQSPLHF	TGTGCCAGCAGCAACCGGGACAGGGGACAGTCACCCCTCCACTTT
TRBD2	TRBV5-4	TRBJ2-7	-	CASTPSGSSYEQYF	TGTGCCAGCACCCCTAGCGGGAGCTCCTACGAGCAGTACTTC
-	TRBV5-1	TRBJ1-1	-	CASKSGSGHGEAFF	TGCGCCAGCAAGAGCGGGAGTGGACACGGGGAAGCTTTCTTT